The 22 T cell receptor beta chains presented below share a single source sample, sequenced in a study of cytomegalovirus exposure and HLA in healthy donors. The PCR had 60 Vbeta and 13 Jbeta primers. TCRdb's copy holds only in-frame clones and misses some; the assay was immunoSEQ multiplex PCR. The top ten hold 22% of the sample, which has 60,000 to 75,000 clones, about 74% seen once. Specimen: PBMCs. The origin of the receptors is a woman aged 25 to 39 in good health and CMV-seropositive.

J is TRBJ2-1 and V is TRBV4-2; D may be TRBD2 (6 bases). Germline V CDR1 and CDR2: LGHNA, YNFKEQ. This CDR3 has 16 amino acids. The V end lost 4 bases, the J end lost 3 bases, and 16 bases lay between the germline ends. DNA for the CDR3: TGTGCCAGCAGCCTCCACGGGAGCGGGCTCTACAATGAGCAGTTCTTC. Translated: CASSLHGSGLYNEQFF.

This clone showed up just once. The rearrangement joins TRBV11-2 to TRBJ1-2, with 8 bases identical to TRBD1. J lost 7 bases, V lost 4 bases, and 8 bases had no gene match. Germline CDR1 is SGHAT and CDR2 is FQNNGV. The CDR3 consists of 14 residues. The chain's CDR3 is CASSYSGGAGGYTF. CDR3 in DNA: TGTGCCAGCAGCTACTCAGGGGGCGCGGGTGGCTACACCTTC.

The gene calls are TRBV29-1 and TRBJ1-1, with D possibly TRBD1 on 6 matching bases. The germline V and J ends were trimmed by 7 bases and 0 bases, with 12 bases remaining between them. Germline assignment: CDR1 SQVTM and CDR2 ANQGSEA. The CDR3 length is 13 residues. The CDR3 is CSAGQTMNTEAFF. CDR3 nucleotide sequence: TGCAGCGCCGGACAGACCATGAACACTGAAGCTTTCTTT.

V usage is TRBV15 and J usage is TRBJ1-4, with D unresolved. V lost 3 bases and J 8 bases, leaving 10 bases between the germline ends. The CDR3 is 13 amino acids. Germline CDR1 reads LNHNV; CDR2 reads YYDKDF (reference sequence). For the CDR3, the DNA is TGTGCCACCAGCAGCGTCCCTCTAGAAAAACTGTTTTTT. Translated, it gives CATSSVPLEKLFF. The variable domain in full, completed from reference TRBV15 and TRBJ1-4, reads DAMVIQNPRYQVTQFGKPVTLSCSQTLNHNVMYWYQQKSSQAPKLLFHYYDKDFNNEADTPDNFQSRRPNTSFCFLDIRSPGLGDTAMYLCATSSVPLEKLFFGSGTQLSVL.

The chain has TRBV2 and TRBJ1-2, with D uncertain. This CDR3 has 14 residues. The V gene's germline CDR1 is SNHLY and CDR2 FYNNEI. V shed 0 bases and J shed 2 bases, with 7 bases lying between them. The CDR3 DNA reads TGTGCCAGCAGTGAAGCGAGGGTGAACTATGGCTACACCTTC. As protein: CASSEARVNYGYTF.

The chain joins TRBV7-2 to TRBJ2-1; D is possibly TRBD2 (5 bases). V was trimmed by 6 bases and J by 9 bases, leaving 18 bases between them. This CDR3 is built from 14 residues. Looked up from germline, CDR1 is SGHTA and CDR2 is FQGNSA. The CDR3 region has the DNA TGTGCCAGCAGACTCGGGCAGGCCCGGGGTGAGCAGTTCTTC. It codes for CASRLGQARGEQFF.

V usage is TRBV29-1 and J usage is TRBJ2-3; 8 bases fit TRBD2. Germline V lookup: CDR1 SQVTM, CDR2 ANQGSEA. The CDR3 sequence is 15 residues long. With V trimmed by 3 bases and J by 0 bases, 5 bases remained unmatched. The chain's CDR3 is CSVDSGARSTDTQYF. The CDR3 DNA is TGCAGCGTTGATAGCGGGGCACGAAGCACAGATACGCAGTATTTT.

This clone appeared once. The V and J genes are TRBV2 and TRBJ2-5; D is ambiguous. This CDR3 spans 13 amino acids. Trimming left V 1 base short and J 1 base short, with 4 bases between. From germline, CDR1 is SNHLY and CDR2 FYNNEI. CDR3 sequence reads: CASSEGPQETQYF. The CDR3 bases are TGTGCCAGCAGTGAAGGGCCCCAAGAGACCCAGTACTTC.

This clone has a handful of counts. The CDR3 sequence is CASSPLAGTYEQYF. The CDR3 nucleotides are TGTGCCAGCAGCCCCCTAGCTGGAACCTACGAGCAGTACTTC. The chain is built from TRBV5-6 and TRBJ2-7; D is perhaps TRBD2 (5 bases). Looked up from germline, CDR1 is SGHDT and CDR2 is YYEEEE. V lost 4 bases and J 2 bases, leaving 13 bases between the germline ends. The CDR3 is 14 residues long.

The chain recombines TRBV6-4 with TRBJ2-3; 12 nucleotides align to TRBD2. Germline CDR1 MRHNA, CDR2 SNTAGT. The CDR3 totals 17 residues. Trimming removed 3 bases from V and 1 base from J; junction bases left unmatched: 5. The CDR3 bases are TGTGCCAGCAGTGAGCGAGGACTAGCGGGATGCACAGATACGCAGTATTTT. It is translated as CASSERGLAGCTDTQYF.

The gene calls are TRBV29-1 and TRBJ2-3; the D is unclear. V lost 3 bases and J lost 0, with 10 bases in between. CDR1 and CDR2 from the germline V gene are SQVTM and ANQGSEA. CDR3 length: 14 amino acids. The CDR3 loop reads CSVDAGRSTDTQYF. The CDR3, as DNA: TGCAGCGTTGACGCCGGCAGGAGCACAGATACGCAGTATTTT.

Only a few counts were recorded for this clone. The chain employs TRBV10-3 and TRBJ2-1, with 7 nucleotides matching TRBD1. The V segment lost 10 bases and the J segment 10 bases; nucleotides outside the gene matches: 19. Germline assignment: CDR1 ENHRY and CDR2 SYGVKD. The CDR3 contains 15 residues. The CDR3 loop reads CASEPGQTFEGEQFF. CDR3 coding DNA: TGTGCCAGCGAACCGGGACAGACTTTTGAAGGGGAGCAGTTCTTC.

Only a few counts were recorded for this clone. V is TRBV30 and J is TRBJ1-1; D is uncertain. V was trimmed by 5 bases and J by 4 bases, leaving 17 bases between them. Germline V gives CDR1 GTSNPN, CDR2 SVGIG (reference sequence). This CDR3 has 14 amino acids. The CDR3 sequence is CAWSRRGGSTEAFF. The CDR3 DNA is TGTGCCTGGTCTCGCCGCGGCGGGAGCACTGAAGCTTTCTTT.

CDR3 coding DNA: TGTGCCTGGAGTGCCCCTAGCGGGGGTGCGAATGAGCAGTTCTTC. Its translation is CAWSAPSGGANEQFF. The chain recombines TRBV30 with TRBJ2-1; 10 bases map to TRBD2. CDR1 GTSNPN and CDR2 SVGIG come from the germline V gene (reference sequence). V trimming: 1 base; J trimming: 7 bases; junction bases outside the gene matches: 7. This CDR3 contains 15 residues.

DNA for the CDR3: TGTGCCAGCTCAACTGGGACTAGCGGGAGGGCTGCCTACGAGCAGTACTTC. Protein sequence: CASSTGTSGRAAYEQYF. The chain combines TRBV18 with TRBJ2-7, with TRBD2 matching over 16 bases. The germline V gene encodes CDR1 KGHSH and CDR2 LQKENI. This CDR3 has 17 residues. J lost 2 bases, V lost 5 bases, and 6 bases had no gene match.

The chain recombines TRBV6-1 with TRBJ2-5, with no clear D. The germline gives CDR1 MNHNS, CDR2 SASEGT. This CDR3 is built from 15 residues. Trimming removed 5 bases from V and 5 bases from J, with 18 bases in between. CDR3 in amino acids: CASSNDTPRQETQYF. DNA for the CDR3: TGTGCCAGCAGTAATGACACCCCGCGCCAGGAGACCCAGTACTTC.

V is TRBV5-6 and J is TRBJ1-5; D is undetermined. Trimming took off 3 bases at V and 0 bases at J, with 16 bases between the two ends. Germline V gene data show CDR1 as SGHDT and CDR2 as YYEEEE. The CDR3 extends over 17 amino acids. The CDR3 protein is CASSSALSGSSNQPQHF. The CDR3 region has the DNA TGTGCCAGCAGCTCCGCCCTCTCTGGGAGTAGCAATCAGCCCCAGCATTTT.

The CDR3 is CASSPGTINTEAFF. CDR3 in DNA: TGTGCCAGCAGCCCCGGGACAATTAACACTGAAGCTTTCTTT. The rearrangement uses TRBV11-2 and TRBJ1-1, with D possibly matching TRBD1 (6 bases). CDR1 and CDR2 (germline): SGHAT, FQNNGV. V dropped 5 bases and J dropped 2 bases, with 12 bases sitting between them. This CDR3 comprises 14 residues. Full variable domain (missing parts from reference TRBV11-2 and TRBJ1-1): EAGVAQSPRYKIIEKRQSVAFWCNPISGHATLYWYQQILGQGPKLLIQFQNNGVVDDSQLPKDRFSAERLKGVDSTLKIQPAKLEDSAVYLCASSPGTINTEAFFGQGTRLTVV.

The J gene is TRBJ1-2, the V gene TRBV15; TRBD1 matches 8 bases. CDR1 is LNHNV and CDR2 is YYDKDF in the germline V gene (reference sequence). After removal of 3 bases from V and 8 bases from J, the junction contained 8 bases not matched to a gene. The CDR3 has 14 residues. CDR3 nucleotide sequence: TGTGCCACCAGCAGTGGGACAGGTGTAGGAGGCTACACCTTC. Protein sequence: CATSSGTGVGGYTF. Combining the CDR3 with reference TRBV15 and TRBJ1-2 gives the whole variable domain DAMVIQNPRYQVTQFGKPVTLSCSQTLNHNVMYWYQQKSSQAPKLLFHYYDKDFNNEADTPDNFQSRRPNTSFCFLDIRSPGLGDTAMYLCATSSGTGVGGYTFGSGTRLTVV.

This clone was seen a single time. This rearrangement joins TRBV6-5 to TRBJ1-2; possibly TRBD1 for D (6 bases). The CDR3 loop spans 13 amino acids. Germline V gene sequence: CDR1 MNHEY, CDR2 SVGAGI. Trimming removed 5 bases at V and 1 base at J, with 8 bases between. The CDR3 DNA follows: TGTGCCAGCAGTCTACAGGGTAACTATGGCTACACCTTC. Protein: CASSLQGNYGYTF.

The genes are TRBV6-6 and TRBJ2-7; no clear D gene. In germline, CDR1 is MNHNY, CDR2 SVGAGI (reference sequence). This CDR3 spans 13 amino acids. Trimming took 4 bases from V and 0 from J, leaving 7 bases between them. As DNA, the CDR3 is TGTGCCAGCAGTTGGGCCGACTCCTACGAGCAGTACTTC. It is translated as CASSWADSYEQYF.

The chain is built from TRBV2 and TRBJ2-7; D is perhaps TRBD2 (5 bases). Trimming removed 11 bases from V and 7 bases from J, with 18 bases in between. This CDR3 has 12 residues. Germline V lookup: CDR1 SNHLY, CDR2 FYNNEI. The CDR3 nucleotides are TGTGCCGGTGGACTGCGGCTGGGTGAGCAGTACTTC. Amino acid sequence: CAGGLRLGEQYF.